This paragraph reports one T cell receptor (beta chain). This specimen comes from a study of blood T cell repertoires in COVID-19. The repertoire was sequenced with immunoSEQ multiplex PCR; TCRdb's copy has only in-frame clones and lacks some. The repertoire holds about 240,000 clones, with approximately 90% as singletons. This receptor was taken from a woman aged 40 to 50 who had recovered from COVID-19. The source material was peripheral blood.

CDR3 loop: CATSDSSTSGRAVLEFF. Here the CDR3 DNA reads TGTGCCACCAGTGATTCCTCAACTAGCGGGAGGGCCGTTCTGGAGTTCTTC. The chain recombines TRBV24-1 with TRBJ2-1; 13 bases are a match to TRBD2. Trimming at V came to 2 bases and at J to 14 bases, leaving 14 bases not matched to a gene. CDR1 is KGHDR and CDR2 is SFDVKD in the germline V gene. The length of the CDR3 is 17 residues.